A selection of T cell receptor beta chains follows, all from one sample in a study of circulating CD8 cells and anti-PD-1 response in melanoma. TCRdb called the reads again in MiXCR, with one record for every CDR3 protein. The sample has around 500 distinct CDR3 sequences, around 13% seen once; the top ten hold around 52%. The source was CD8+ T cells from PBMCs, collected at baseline or after one month of anti-PD-1 therapy (not recorded which). These receptors were taken from a human donor with melanoma. Both conserved end residues are trimmed from each CDR3. A D gene is named only where the DNA matches it firmly.

CDR3 protein: ASRTGGYNEQF; V gene: TRBV11-2; D gene: TRBD1; J gene: TRBJ2-1
CDR3 protein: ATSFGTPYEQY; V gene: TRBV15; D gene: NA; J gene: TRBJ2-7
CDR3 protein: SVASFRDTYEQY; V gene: TRBV29-1; D gene: NA; J gene: TRBJ2-7
CDR3 protein: ASSLGEFPDIQY; V gene: TRBV5-4; D gene: NA; J gene: TRBJ2-4
CDR3 protein: AVGGASGNYEQY; V gene: TRBV19; D gene: NA; J gene: TRBJ2-7
CDR3 protein: ASSLLRDRGREQY; V gene: TRBV5-5; D gene: TRBD1; J gene: TRBJ2-7
CDR3 protein: ASSLYNEQF; V gene: TRBV27; D gene: NA; J gene: TRBJ2-1
CDR3 protein: ASSRTGVQVIEQF; V gene: TRBV19; D gene: TRBD1; J gene: TRBJ2-1
CDR3 protein: ASTGRGQGDQPQH; V gene: TRBV19; D gene: TRBD1; J gene: TRBJ1-5
CDR3 protein: ASSFAGKGSYEQY; V gene: TRBV19; D gene: NA; J gene: TRBJ2-7
CDR3 protein: ASSFKSHEQY; V gene: TRBV7-9; D gene: NA; J gene: TRBJ2-7
CDR3 protein: ATSDPDRGHETQY; V gene: TRBV24-1; D gene: TRBD1; J gene: TRBJ2-5
CDR3 protein: ASSQGWRTQETQY; V gene: TRBV4-3; D gene: NA; J gene: TRBJ2-5
CDR3 protein: ASSFRARNEQF; V gene: TRBV27; D gene: NA; J gene: TRBJ2-1
CDR3 protein: ANVKQPWSSYNSPLH; V gene: TRBV24-1; D gene: NA; J gene: TRBJ1-6
CDR3 protein: ASSLLGENTEAF; V gene: TRBV27; D gene: NA; J gene: TRBJ1-1
CDR3 protein: ASSSEWGFSYEQY; V gene: TRBV19; D gene: NA; J gene: TRBJ2-7
CDR3 protein: ASSLAGRGSSYEQY; V gene: TRBV5-4; D gene: TRBD1; J gene: TRBJ2-7
CDR3 protein: ASTRNGEKLF; V gene: TRBV7-9; D gene: NA; J gene: TRBJ1-4
CDR3 protein: SASLGGTNEQF; V gene: TRBV20-1; D gene: TRBD2; J gene: TRBJ2-1
CDR3 protein: AWSVGPVYEQY; V gene: TRBV30; D gene: NA; J gene: TRBJ2-7
CDR3 protein: ASSLLRTSGYEQY; V gene: TRBV27; D gene: TRBD2; J gene: TRBJ2-7
CDR3 protein: ASSSPGQGTLYNEQF; V gene: TRBV7-2; D gene: TRBD1; J gene: TRBJ2-1
CDR3 protein: ASSLVAGGVLTYNEQF; V gene: TRBV7-6; D gene: TRBD2; J gene: TRBJ2-1
CDR3 protein: ASKSGELF; V gene: TRBV19; D gene: NA; J gene: TRBJ2-2
CDR3 protein: ASSMWVATEAF; V gene: TRBV19; D gene: NA; J gene: TRBJ1-1
CDR3 protein: ASSLRTEVYGYT; V gene: TRBV5-4; D gene: NA; J gene: TRBJ1-2
CDR3 protein: AWSTQPGASYGYT; V gene: TRBV30; D gene: NA; J gene: TRBJ1-2
CDR3 protein: ASSIKRGYPEAF; V gene: TRBV19; D gene: NA; J gene: TRBJ1-1
CDR3 protein: ASSLGGRHSYEQY; V gene: TRBV27; D gene: NA; J gene: TRBJ2-7
CDR3 protein: ASSQGDRKDAEAF; V gene: TRBV23-1; D gene: TRBD1; J gene: TRBJ1-1